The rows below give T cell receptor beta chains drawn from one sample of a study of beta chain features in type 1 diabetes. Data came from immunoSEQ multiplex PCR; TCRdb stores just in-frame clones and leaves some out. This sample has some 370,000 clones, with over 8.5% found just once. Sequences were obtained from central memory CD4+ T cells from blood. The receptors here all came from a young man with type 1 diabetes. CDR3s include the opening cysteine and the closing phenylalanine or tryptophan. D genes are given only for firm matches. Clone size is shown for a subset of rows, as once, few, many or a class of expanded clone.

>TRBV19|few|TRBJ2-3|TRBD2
CASTREAGVGDTQYF
TGTGCCAGTACCCGGGAGGCGGGAGTCGGAGATACGCAGTATTTT
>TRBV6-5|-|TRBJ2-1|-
CASSYERAGTEQFF
TGTGCCAGCAGTTACGAAAGGGCAGGTACTGAGCAGTTCTTC
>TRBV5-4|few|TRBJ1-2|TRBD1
CASSPGTGLNYGYTF
TGTGCCAGCAGCCCCGGGACAGGGTTAAACTATGGCTACACCTTC
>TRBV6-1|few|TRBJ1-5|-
CATRTQDNQPQHF
TGTGCCACGCGGACGCAGGACAATCAGCCCCAGCATTTT
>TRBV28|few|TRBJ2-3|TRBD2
CASTSGTSSTDTQYF
TGTGCCAGCACTAGCGGGACGTCTAGCACAGATACGCAGTATTTT
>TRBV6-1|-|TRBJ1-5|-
CASSEGGNQPQHF
TGTGCCAGCAGTGAAGGGGGGAATCAGCCCCAGCATTTT
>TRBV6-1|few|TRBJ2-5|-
CASSGGGAYQETQYF
TGTGCCAGCAGTGGAGGAGGAGCGTACCAAGAGACCCAGTACTTC
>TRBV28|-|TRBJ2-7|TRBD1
CASSFYRQGENNEQYF
TGTGCCAGCAGTTTCTACAGACAGGGTGAGAACAACGAGCAGTACTTC
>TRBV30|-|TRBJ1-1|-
CAWRPDMIEAFF
TGTGCCTGGAGGCCCGATATGATTGAAGCTTTCTTT
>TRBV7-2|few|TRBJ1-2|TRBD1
CASSFTGGANYGYTF
TGTGCCAGCAGCTTTACAGGGGGCGCTAACTATGGCTACACCTTC
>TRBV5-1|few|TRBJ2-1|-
CASSNRVNNEQFF
TGCGCCAGCAGCAACCGGGTCAACAATGAGCAGTTCTTC
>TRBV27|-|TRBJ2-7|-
CASSLSGHEPYEQYF
TGTGCCAGCAGTTTATCGGGACATGAACCCTACGAGCAGTACTTC
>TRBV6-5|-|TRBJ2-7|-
CASRIDPFTSYEQYF
TGTGCCAGCAGGATAGACCCGTTTACCTCCTACGAGCAGTACTTC
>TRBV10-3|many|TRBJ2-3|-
CAISEPRVGAQYF
TGTGCCATCAGTGAACCCAGGGTGGGTGCGCAGTATTTT
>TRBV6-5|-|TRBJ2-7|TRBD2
CASSYYTSGNYEQYF
TGTGCCAGCAGTTACTATACTAGCGGTAACTACGAGCAGTACTTC
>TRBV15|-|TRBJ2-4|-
CATRPGDINKNIQYF
TGTGCCACGCGCCCGGGGGACATAAACAAAAACATTCAGTACTTC
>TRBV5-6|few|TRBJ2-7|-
CASSFGLVPYEQYF
TGTGCCAGCAGCTTCGGTCTAGTTCCCTACGAGCAGTACTTC
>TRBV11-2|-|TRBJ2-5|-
CASSLEWSPRETQYF
TGTGCCAGCAGCTTAGAATGGAGTCCTCGGGAGACCCAGTACTTC
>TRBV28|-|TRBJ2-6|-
CASSSLGGSGANVLTF
TGTGCCAGCAGTTCTCTTGGGGGATCAGGGGCCAACGTCCTGACTTTC
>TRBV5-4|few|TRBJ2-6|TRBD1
CASSPRQGSSGANVLTF
TGTGCCAGCAGCCCCCGACAGGGGAGCTCTGGGGCCAACGTCCTGACTTTC
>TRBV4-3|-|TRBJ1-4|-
CASSRVLGSTNEKLFF
TGCGCCAGCAGCCGGGTTTTAGGGTCAACTAATGAAAAACTGTTTTTT
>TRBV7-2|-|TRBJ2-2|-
CASSEQRANGELFF
TGTGCCAGCAGCGAACAGAGGGCTAATGGGGAGCTGTTTTTT
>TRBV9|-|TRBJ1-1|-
CASSVAVNTEAFF
TGTGCCAGCAGCGTAGCTGTAAACACTGAAGCTTTCTTT
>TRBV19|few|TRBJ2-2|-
CASSHRGKYTGELFF
TGTGCCAGTAGTCACCGGGGCAAATACACCGGGGAGCTGTTTTTT
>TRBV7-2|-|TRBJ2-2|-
CASSLRGDGELFF
TGTGCCAGCAGCTTAAGGGGGGACGGGGAGCTGTTTTTT
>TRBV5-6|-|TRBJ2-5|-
CASSLVTGTPETQYF
TGTGCCAGCAGCTTGGTTACAGGGACGCCGGAGACCCAGTACTTC
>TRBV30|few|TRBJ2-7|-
CAWSRRGREQYF
TGTGCCTGGAGTAGAAGGGGTCGGGAGCAGTACTTC